These 29 T cell receptor beta chains were sequenced from one sample in a study of cytomegalovirus exposure and HLA in healthy donors. In the PCR, 60 Vbeta and 13 Jbeta primers were used. Profiling relied on immunoSEQ multiplex PCR, and the TCRdb table lists in-frame clones only, not all of them. The sample has roughly 200,000 clones; 80% to 90% are singletons. Sequencing used PBMCs. The receptors shown here come from a man aged 25-45 years in good health and CMV-seronegative.

The chain uses TRBV6-1 and TRBJ1-5; D perhaps matches TRBD1 (6 bases). This CDR3 has 13 amino acids. Germline-derived CDR1 and CDR2 are MNHNS and SASEGT. The V gene lost 6 bases and the J gene lost 4 bases, with 10 bases spanning the gap. Written as DNA, the CDR3 is TGTGCCAGCAGCGCGGACAGAAATCAGCCCCAGCATTTT. This gives the protein CASSADRNQPQHF.

This chain joins TRBV7-3 and TRBJ2-2; TRBD2 matches at 7 bases. J gave up 3 bases and V 7 bases, and 2 bases lay outside the gene matches. CDR3 length equals 13 residues. Germline V gene sequence: CDR1 SGHTA, CDR2 FQGTGA. The CDR3 loop is CASKAGDTGELFF. For the CDR3, the DNA is TGTGCCAGCAAGGCGGGGGACACCGGGGAGCTGTTTTTT.

This clone was detected only once. V is TRBV4-1 and J is TRBJ2-5; 12 positions match TRBD2. The CDR3 contains 15 residues. The germline V gene encodes CDR1 MGHRA and CDR2 YSYEKL. Trimming removed 3 bases from V and 5 bases from J; junction bases left unmatched: 4. CDR3: CASSHTSGGLETQYF. The CDR3, as DNA: TGCGCCAGCAGCCATACTAGCGGGGGGCTTGAGACCCAGTACTTC.

The gene calls are TRBV6-1 and TRBJ2-1; 9 nucleotides match TRBD1. Germline loops: CDR1 MNHNS, CDR2 SASEGT. This CDR3 is built from 14 residues. Trimming removed 6 bases from V and 5 bases from J; junction bases left unmatched: 5. Here the CDR3 DNA reads TGTGCCAGCAGACGGGACAGGGTGGACAATGAGCAGTTCTTC. As protein: CASRRDRVDNEQFF.

This clone was recorded a few times. The V and J genes are TRBV5-1 and TRBJ2-5, with 7 bases that match TRBD1. The CDR3 is 14 amino acids. CDR1 is SGHRS and CDR2 is YFSETQ in the germline V gene. V lost 3 bases, J lost 4 bases, and 6 bases stayed unmatched. The CDR3 is CASSWGPGGETQYF. Written as DNA, the CDR3 is TGCGCCAGCAGCTGGGGGCCAGGGGGAGAGACCCAGTACTTC.

This clone was observed a handful of times. This chain uses TRBV4-3 with TRBJ1-2; weak D call: TRBD1 (6 bases). CDR1 is LGHNA, CDR2 YSLEER, per germline. The CDR3 covers 15 residues. The V and J ends lost 1 base and 3 bases respectively, with 12 bases between them. The CDR3 protein is CASSQVYRADYGYTF. The CDR3, as DNA: TGCGCCAGCAGCCAAGTTTACAGGGCTGACTATGGCTACACCTTC.

The rearrangement joins TRBV2 to TRBJ1-2, with 9 bases identical to TRBD1. The CDR3 extends over 12 amino acids. CDR1 SNHLY and CDR2 FYNNEI come from the germline V gene. The V gene end was trimmed by 8 bases and the J gene end by 4 bases; junction bases not matched to a gene: 2. The CDR3 sequence: CASRQGVYGYTF. CDR3 sequence (DNA): TGTGCCAGCCGACAGGGGGTCTATGGCTACACCTTC.

The chain links TRBV28 to TRBJ2-3; TRBD2 matches at 8 bases. This CDR3 spans 15 amino acids. V lost 6 bases, J lost 3 bases, and 8 bases stayed unmatched. The germline CDR1 and CDR2 sequences are MDHEN and SYDVKM. As DNA, the CDR3 is TGTGCCAGCAGCCCTACTAGCGGCTCGACAGATACGCAGTATTTT. Translated: CASSPTSGSTDTQYF.

The rearrangement links TRBV4-2 to TRBJ2-5; 8 positions agree with TRBD1. The CDR3 runs 17 residues. V shed 1 base, J shed 4 bases, and the junction held 11 bases outside the gene matches. Germline V gene lookup returns CDR1 LGHNA and CDR2 YNFKEQ. Here the CDR3 reads CASSQAKGQGAGETQYF. The CDR3 bases are TGTGCCAGCAGCCAAGCAAAGGGCCAGGGGGCGGGAGAGACCCAGTACTTC.

V usage is TRBV4-1 and J usage is TRBJ2-7; the match to TRBD2 covers 10 bases. The V segment lost 0 bases and the J segment 5 bases; nucleotides outside the gene matches: 7. CDR1 is MGHRA, CDR2 YSYEKL, per germline. There are 16 residues in the CDR3. The CDR3 spells CASSQEKRGGQNEQYF. The CDR3 DNA is TGCGCCAGCAGCCAAGAGAAGCGGGGGGGCCAGAACGAGCAGTACTTC.

V and J are TRBV27 and TRBJ2-7; 10 bases agree with TRBD1. This CDR3 spans 16 amino acids. CDR1 is MNHEY, CDR2 SMNVEV, per germline (reference sequence). The V and J ends lost 5 bases and 1 base, in that order; junction bases with no gene match: 8. The DNA for the CDR3 is TGTGCCAGCAGTGACAGACAGGGGGCAACTTCCTACGAGCAGTACTTC. Translating it yields CASSDRQGATSYEQYF.

The chain has TRBV14 and TRBJ2-7, with 9 bases fitting TRBD1. CDR1 and CDR2 from the germline V gene are SGHDN and FVKESK. J gave up 4 bases and V 2 bases, and 3 bases lay outside the gene matches. CDR3 length: 14 amino acids. Here the CDR3 DNA reads TGTGCCAGCAGCCAAAGGACAGGGGAATACGAGCAGTACTTC. The encoded protein is CASSQRTGEYEQYF.

This clone came up once. At one end, the junction sequence differs from germline, possibly due to a read error. The same CDR3 arises from other DNA sequences in this sample as well. V is TRBV7-6 and J is TRBJ1-2; 7 nucleotides match TRBD1. In germline, CDR1 is SGHVS, CDR2 FNYEAQ. This CDR3 spans 13 amino acids. The DNA of the CDR3 is TGCGCCAGCAGCCTCACAGGGGACTATGGCTACACCTTC. It encodes CASSLTGDYGYTF.

This sequence joins TRBV6-1 and TRBJ2-2, with D possibly TRBD1 on 5 matching bases. The CDR3 has 13 residues. Trimming took off 4 bases at V and 5 bases at J, with 8 bases between the two ends. Per germline, CDR1 MNHNS and CDR2 SASEGT. CDR3 protein: CASSAQGTGELFF. The CDR3 DNA sequence: TGTGCCAGCAGTGCGCAGGGAACCGGGGAGCTGTTTTTT.

The J gene is TRBJ2-3, the V gene TRBV18; 7 nucleotides match TRBD1. The J segment lost 0 bases and the V segment lost 3 bases, leaving 3 bases of the junction unmatched. Germline CDR1 and CDR2: KGHSH and LQKENI. The length of the CDR3 is 15 residues. CDR3 nucleotide sequence: TGTGCCAGCTCACCGCAGACAGGGAGCACAGATACGCAGTATTTT. Amino acid sequence: CASSPQTGSTDTQYF.

This rearrangement joins TRBV2 to TRBJ2-5, with TRBD2 matching over 13 bases. Germline V lookup: CDR1 SNHLY, CDR2 FYNNEI. The CDR3 totals 17 residues. V was pared by 8 bases and J by 4 bases, with 13 bases of the junction left unmatched. The DNA for the CDR3 is TGTGCCAGCGGCTGGACTAGCGGGGGACGGGGGCGAGAGACCCAGTACTTC. It codes for CASGWTSGGRGRETQYF.

The chain has TRBV5-8 and TRBJ1-3; D call uncertain. Germline V gene data show CDR1 as SGHTS and CDR2 as YDEGEE. The V gene lost 1 base and the J gene lost 3 bases, with 11 bases spanning the gap. This CDR3 has 15 residues. DNA of the CDR3: TGTGCCAGCAGCTTGTCCGGGAGCGTTGGAAACACCATATATTTT. The encoded protein is CASSLSGSVGNTIYF.

Only a few counts were recorded for this clone. This sequence joins TRBV5-6 and TRBJ1-6, with D perhaps TRBD1 (6 bases). This CDR3 has 16 residues. The V and J ends lost 5 bases and 6 bases respectively, with 18 bases between them. Germline CDR1 SGHDT, CDR2 YYEEEE. Written as DNA, the CDR3 is TGTGCCAGCAGTTACAGGGCTCTTCGGGGTAATTCACCCCTCCACTTT. This encodes CASSYRALRGNSPLHF.

The chain uses TRBV19 and TRBJ2-1; a possible D gene is TRBD1 (7 bases). Germline values: CDR1 LNHDA, CDR2 SQIVND (reference sequence). The CDR3 consists of 14 residues. Trimming left V 6 bases short and J 4 bases short, with 13 bases between. The CDR3 loop is CASSPRGEYNEQFF. Written as DNA, the CDR3 is TGTGCCAGTAGCCCCAGGGGGGAGTACAATGAGCAGTTCTTC. The full variable domain, in which reference TRBV19 and TRBJ2-1 provide the parts outside the CDR3, is DGGITQSPKYLFRKEGQNVTLSCEQNLNHDAMYWYRQDPGQGLRLIYYSQIVNDFQKGDIAEGYSVSREKKESFPLTVTSAQKNPTAFYLCASSPRGEYNEQFFGPGTRLTVL.

CDR3 residues: CASSFSGGPYEQYF. Written as DNA, the CDR3 is TGTGCCAGCAGCTTCTCAGGGGGCCCCTACGAGCAGTACTTC. V and J are TRBV5-5 and TRBJ2-7; 8 bases map to TRBD1. The CDR3 loop spans 14 amino acids. Per germline, CDR1 SGHKS and CDR2 YYEKEE (reference sequence). After removal of 2 bases from V and 2 bases from J, the junction contained 3 bases not matched to a gene.

The V gene is TRBV15, the J gene TRBJ1-3; D uncertain. The CDR3 contains 16 residues. Germline CDR1 LNHNV, CDR2 YYDKDF (reference sequence). Trimming pared 0 bases from V and 1 base from J, leaving 10 bases between. CDR3 residues: CATSRDFGGSGNTIYF. CDR3 DNA sequence: TGTGCCACCAGCAGAGATTTCGGAGGGTCTGGAAACACCATATATTTT.

This clone has just one count. This sequence joins TRBV4-3 and TRBJ1-2; a possible D gene is TRBD1 (5 bases). V lost 1 base and J 4 bases, leaving 13 bases between the germline ends. The CDR3 sequence is 15 residues long. Germline V lookup: CDR1 LGHNA, CDR2 YSLEER. The CDR3 bases are TGCGCCAGCAGCCAAGGTTTAGGGGCCTCCTATGGCTACACCTTC. Its protein is CASSQGLGASYGYTF.

The J gene is TRBJ2-5, the V gene TRBV5-6; 14 nucleotides agree with TRBD2. The CDR3 runs to 16 residues. Germline CDR1 SGHDT, CDR2 YYEEEE. The ends lost 4 bases at V and 9 bases at J; junction bases unmatched: 11. The CDR3 here is CASSPRLAGGSAAQYF. The CDR3 bases are TGTGCCAGCAGCCCACGACTAGCGGGGGGGTCCGCGGCCCAGTACTTC.

The chain combines TRBV6-5 with TRBJ1-5, with a tentative D call TRBD1 (5 bases). CDR3 length: 16 residues. Between the trimmed V and J ends, which lost 0 bases and 0 bases, there was a span of 9 bases. Per germline, CDR1 MNHEY and CDR2 SVGAGI. CDR3 residues: CASSYSSGVSNQPQHF. The CDR3, as DNA: TGTGCCAGCAGTTACTCGTCGGGGGTTAGCAATCAGCCCCAGCATTTT.

As for this clone: The junction differs from germline at one of its ends, possibly a read error. This chain uses TRBV7-9 with TRBJ1-2; 7 nucleotides agree with TRBD1. The germline gives CDR1 SEHNR, CDR2 FQNEAQ (reference sequence). The CDR3 is 16 residues long. CDR3 loop: CSSTVGGQALNYGYTF. The CDR3 nucleotides are TGTTCCAGCACGGTCGGAGGACAGGCCCTAAACTATGGCTACACCTTC. Together with reference TRBV7-9 and TRBJ1-2, the CDR3 gives the full variable domain: DTGVSQNPRHKITKRGQNVTFRCDPISEHNRLYWYRQTLGQGPEFLTYFQNEAQLEKSRLLSDRFSAERPKGSFSTLEIQRTEQGDSAMYLCSSTVGGQALNYGYTFGSGTRLTVV.

The chain links TRBV6-6 to TRBJ1-2; no definite D call. The CDR3 consists of 14 residues. Trimming stripped 0 bases from V and 8 bases from J, with 13 bases between. Looked up from germline, CDR1 is MNHNY and CDR2 is SVGAGI (reference sequence). The CDR3 loop is CASSYSDLMRGYTF. DNA of the CDR3: TGTGCCAGCAGTTACTCTGACCTTATGAGGGGCTACACCTTC.

The chain is built from TRBV6-6 and TRBJ1-1; D is perhaps TRBD1 (6 bases). The CDR3 has 15 amino acids. V dropped 6 bases and J dropped 0 bases, with 14 bases sitting between them. Germline CDR1 MNHNY, CDR2 SVGAGI (reference sequence). The CDR3 protein is CASSHPQGMNTEAFF. The CDR3 region has the DNA TGTGCCAGCAGCCACCCCCAGGGGATGAACACTGAAGCTTTCTTT.

The chain recombines TRBV7-9 with TRBJ2-1; 14 positions agree with TRBD2. Per the germline V gene, CDR1 is SEHNR and CDR2 is FQNEAQ (reference sequence). V trimming: 4 bases; J trimming: 8 bases; junction bases outside the gene matches: 7. The CDR3 contains 16 residues. The CDR3 protein is CASSSRLAGGRDEQFF. Here the CDR3 DNA reads TGTGCCAGCAGCTCCCGACTAGCGGGGGGGAGGGATGAGCAGTTCTTC.

This sequence joins TRBV19 and TRBJ1-5; D is possibly TRBD1 (5 bases). The germline V and J ends were trimmed by 7 bases and 0 bases, with 7 bases remaining between them. The CDR3 totals 13 residues. The V gene's germline CDR1 is LNHDA and CDR2 SQIVND (reference sequence). The CDR3 spells CASTGDSNQPQHF. The CDR3 DNA follows: TGTGCCAGTACGGGGGATAGCAATCAGCCCCAGCATTTT.